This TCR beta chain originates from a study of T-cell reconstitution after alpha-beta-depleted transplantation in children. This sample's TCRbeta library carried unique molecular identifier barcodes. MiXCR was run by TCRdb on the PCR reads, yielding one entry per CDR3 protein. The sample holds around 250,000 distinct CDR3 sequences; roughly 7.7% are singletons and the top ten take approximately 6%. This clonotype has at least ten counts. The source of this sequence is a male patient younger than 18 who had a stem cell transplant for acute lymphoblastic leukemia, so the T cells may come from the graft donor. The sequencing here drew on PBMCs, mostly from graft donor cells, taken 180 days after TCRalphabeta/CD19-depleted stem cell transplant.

The CDR3 is CATRPSGSNEQFF. DNA of the CDR3: TGTGCCACCCGCCCTAGCGGGAGTAATGAGCAGTTCTTC. This chain joins TRBV19 and TRBJ2-1; 10 bases line up with TRBD2. CDR1 is LNHDA and CDR2 is SQIVND in the germline V gene (reference sequence). This CDR3 has 13 residues. The junction had 7 bases not matched to a gene; V was cut back by 10 bases and J by 7 bases.